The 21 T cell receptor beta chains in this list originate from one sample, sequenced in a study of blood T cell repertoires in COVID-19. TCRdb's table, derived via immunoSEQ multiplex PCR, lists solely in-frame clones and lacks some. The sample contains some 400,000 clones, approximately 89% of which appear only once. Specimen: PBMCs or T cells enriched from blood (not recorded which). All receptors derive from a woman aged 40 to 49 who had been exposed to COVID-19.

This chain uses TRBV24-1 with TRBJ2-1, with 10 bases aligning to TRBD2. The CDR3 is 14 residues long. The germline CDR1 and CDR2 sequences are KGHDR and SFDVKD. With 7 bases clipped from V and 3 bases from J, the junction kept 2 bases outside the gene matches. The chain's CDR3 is CATRASGSYNEQFF. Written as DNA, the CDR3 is TGTGCCACCAGGGCTAGCGGGAGCTACAATGAGCAGTTCTTC.

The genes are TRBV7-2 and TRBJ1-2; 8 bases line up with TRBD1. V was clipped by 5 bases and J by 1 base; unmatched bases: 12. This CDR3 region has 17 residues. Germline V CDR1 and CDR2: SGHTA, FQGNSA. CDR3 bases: TGTGCCAGCAGCCCGAGCCACAGGGGGGGAAATAACTATGGCTACACCTTC. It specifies CASSPSHRGGNNYGYTF.

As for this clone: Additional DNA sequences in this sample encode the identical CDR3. The CDR3 region has the DNA TGCAGCGTAGCGGGACAGGGCTCCTATGGCTACACCTTC. Protein product: CSVAGQGSYGYTF. The chain couples TRBV29-1 to TRBJ1-2; 9 nucleotides agree with TRBD1. The V gene's germline CDR1 is SQVTM and CDR2 ANQGSEA. The CDR3 spans 13 residues. After removal of 6 bases from V and 4 bases from J, the junction contained 6 bases not matched to a gene. Based on the CDR3 plus reference TRBV29-1 and TRBJ1-2, the full variable domain is SAVISQKPSRDICQRGTSLTIQCQVDSQVTMMFWYRQQPGQSLTLIATANQGSEATYESGFVIDKFPISRPNLTFSTLTVSNMSPEDSSIYLCSVAGQGSYGYTFGSGTRLTVV.

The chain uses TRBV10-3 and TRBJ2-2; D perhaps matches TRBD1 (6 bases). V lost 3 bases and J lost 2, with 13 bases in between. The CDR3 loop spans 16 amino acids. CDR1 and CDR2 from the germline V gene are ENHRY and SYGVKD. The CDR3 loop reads CAISDSTGFNTGELFF. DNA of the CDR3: TGTGCCATCAGTGATTCAACAGGGTTCAACACCGGGGAGCTGTTTTTT.

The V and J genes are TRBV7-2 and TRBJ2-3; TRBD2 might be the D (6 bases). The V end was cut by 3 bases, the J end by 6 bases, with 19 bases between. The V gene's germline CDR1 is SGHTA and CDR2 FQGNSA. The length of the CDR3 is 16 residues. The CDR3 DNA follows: TGTGCCAGCAGCTTGGGGGGAGGTACATTTTACGATACGCAGTATTTT. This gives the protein CASSLGGGTFYDTQYF.

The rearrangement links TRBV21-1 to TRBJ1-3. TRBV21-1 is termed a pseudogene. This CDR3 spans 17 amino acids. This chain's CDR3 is CASTWRAALSSGNTIYF. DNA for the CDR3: TGTGCCAGCACCTGGCGGGCGGCCCTGAGCTCTGGAAACACCATATATTTT.

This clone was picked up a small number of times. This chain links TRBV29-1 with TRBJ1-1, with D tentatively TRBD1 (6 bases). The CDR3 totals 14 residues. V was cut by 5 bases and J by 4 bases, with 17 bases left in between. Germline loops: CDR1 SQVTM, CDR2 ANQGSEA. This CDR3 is CSVSHRVRGTEAFF. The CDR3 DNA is TGCAGCGTTTCCCACAGGGTCCGCGGCACTGAAGCTTTCTTT.

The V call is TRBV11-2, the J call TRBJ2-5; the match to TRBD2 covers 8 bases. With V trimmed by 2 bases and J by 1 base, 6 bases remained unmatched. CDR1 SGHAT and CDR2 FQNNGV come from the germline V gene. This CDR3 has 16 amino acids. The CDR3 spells CASSLRGAGAQETQYF. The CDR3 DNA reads TGTGCCAGCAGCTTAAGGGGAGCGGGGGCCCAAGAGACCCAGTACTTC.

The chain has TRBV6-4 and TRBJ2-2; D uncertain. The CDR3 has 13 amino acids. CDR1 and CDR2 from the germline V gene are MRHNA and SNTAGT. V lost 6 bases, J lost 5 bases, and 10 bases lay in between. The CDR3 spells CASSPARTGELFF. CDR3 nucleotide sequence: TGTGCCAGCAGCCCCGCTAGGACCGGGGAGCTGTTTTTT.

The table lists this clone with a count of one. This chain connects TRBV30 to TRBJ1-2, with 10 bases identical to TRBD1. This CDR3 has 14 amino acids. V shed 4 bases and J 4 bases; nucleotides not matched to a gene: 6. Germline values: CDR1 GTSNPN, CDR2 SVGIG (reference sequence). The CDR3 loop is CAWKSGQGSYGYTF. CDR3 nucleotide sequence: TGTGCCTGGAAATCGGGACAGGGGAGCTATGGCTACACCTTC.

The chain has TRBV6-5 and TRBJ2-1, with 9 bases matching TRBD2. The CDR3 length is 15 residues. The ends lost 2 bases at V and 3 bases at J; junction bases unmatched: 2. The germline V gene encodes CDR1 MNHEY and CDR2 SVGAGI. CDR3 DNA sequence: TGTGCCAGCAGTTACGGACTAGCGAACTACAATGAGCAGTTCTTC. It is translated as CASSYGLANYNEQFF.

The chain's CDR3 is CATSDGPGQGRFEQFF. The DNA of the CDR3 is TGTGCCACCAGTGATGGCCCGGGACAGGGGAGGTTTGAGCAGTTCTTC. The rearrangement joins TRBV24-1 to TRBJ2-1, with 10 bases identical to TRBD1. This CDR3 contains 16 residues. J was trimmed by 9 bases and V by 3 bases; bases with no gene match: 10. Germline loops: CDR1 KGHDR, CDR2 SFDVKD.

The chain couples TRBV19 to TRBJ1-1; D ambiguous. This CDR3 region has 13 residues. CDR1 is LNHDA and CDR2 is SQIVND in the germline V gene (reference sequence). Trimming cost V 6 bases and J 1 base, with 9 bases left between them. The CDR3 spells CASSYRENTEAFF. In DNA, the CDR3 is TGTGCCAGTAGCTACCGGGAGAACACTGAAGCTTTCTTT.

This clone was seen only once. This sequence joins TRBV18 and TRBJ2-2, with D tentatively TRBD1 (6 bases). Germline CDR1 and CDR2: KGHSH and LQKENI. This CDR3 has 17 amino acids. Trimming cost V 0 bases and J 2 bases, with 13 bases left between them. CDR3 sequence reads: CASSPPLQGDNTGELFF. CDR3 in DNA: TGTGCCAGCTCACCACCGCTACAGGGCGACAACACCGGGGAGCTGTTTTTT.

This chain's CDR3 is CASSSLAGGSYEQYF. CDR3 in DNA: TGTGCCAGCAGCTCACTAGCGGGAGGGAGCTACGAGCAGTACTTC. This chain joins TRBV3-1 (or the pseudogene TRBV3-2) and TRBJ2-7, with 13 bases lining up with TRBD2. Germline loops: CDR1 LGHDT, CDR2 YNNKEL (reference sequence). V lost 5 bases and J lost 3; bases outside the gene matches: 4. This CDR3 spans 15 amino acids.

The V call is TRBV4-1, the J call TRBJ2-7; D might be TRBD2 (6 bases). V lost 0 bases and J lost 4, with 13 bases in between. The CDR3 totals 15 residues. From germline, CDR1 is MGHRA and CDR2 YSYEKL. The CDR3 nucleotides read TGCGCCAGCAGCCAAGATGCGGGACGCACGTACGAGCAGTACTTC. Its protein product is CASSQDAGRTYEQYF.

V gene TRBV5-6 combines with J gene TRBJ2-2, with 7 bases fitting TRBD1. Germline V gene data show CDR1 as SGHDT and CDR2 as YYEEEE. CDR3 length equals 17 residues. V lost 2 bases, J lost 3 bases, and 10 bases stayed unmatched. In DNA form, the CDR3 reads TGTGCCAGCAGCTTTTCGTCGGGACAGCGATACACCGGGGAGCTGTTTTTT. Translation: CASSFSSGQRYTGELFF.

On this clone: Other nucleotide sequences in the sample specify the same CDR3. The CDR3 spells CASSVGQGNSPLHF. The CDR3 nucleotides read TGTGCCAGCAGCGTAGGCCAGGGGAATTCACCCCTCCACTTT. V gene TRBV9 combines with J gene TRBJ1-6; TRBD1 might be the D (6 bases). The CDR3 runs to 14 residues. Trimming pared 0 bases from V and 7 bases from J, leaving 8 bases between. Per germline, CDR1 SGDLS and CDR2 YYNGEE.

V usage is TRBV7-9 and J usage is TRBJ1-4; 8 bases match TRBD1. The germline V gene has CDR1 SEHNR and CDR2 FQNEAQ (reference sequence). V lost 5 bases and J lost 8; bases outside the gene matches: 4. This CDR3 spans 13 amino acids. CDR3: CASSRGQGEKLFF. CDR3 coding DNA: TGTGCCAGCAGCCGAGGACAGGGAGAAAAACTGTTTTTT.

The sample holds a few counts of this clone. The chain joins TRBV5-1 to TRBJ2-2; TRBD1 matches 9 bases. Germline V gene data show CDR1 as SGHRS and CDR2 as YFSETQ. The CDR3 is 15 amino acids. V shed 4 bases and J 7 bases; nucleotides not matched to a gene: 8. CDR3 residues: CASSGPGQGGGELFF. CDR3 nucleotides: TGCGCCAGCAGCGGGCCGGGACAGGGCGGCGGGGAGCTGTTTTTT.

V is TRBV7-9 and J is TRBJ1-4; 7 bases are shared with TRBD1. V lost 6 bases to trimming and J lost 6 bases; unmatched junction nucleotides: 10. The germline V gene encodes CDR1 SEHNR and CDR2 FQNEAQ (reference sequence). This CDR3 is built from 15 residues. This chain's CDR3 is CASRFAGTDDEKLFF. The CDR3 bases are TGTGCCAGCAGGTTCGCCGGGACAGACGATGAAAAACTGTTTTTT.